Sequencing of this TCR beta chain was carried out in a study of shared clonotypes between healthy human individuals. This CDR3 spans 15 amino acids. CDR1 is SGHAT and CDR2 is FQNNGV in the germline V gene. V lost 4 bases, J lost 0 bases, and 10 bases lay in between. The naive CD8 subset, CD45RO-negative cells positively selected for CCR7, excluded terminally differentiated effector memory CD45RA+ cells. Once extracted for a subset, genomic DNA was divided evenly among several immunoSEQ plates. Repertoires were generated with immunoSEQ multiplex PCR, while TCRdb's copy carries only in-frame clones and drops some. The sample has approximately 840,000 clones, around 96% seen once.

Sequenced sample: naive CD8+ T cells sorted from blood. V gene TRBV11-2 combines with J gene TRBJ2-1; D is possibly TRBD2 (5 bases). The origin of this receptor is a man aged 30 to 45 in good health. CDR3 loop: CASSSLGGSYNEQFF. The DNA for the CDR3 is TGTGCCAGCAGCTCCCTCGGAGGCTCCTACAATGAGCAGTTCTTC.